This TCR beta chain was documented in a study of cytomegalovirus exposure and HLA in healthy donors. Study as a whole: Inside one of the first data releases sat around 86 million unique TCRs taken from HLA-typed donors. Regarding the study as a whole: Fewer N-insertions than the 666-donor mean were reportedly shown by an Asian-associated ancestry cluster in a later analysis. Productive rates of about 87% or about 30% were seen for most TCR beta V segments in an earlier analysis.

PCR involved 60 Vbeta and 13 Jbeta primers. Measured with immunoSEQ multiplex PCR; TCRdb has only the in-frame clones, and not every one. Altogether around 94,000 clones are present, approximately 77% being singletons, with the ten largest covering 9.6%. Germline V gene lookup returns CDR1 GTSNPN and CDR2 SVGIG (reference sequence). Deletions cut 4 bases from V and 3 bases from J, with 9 bases between. The CDR3 covers 12 residues. In the case of this clone: Its antigen is unidentified.

Donors in the study were healthy people who gave bone marrow. The source material was PBMCs. This rearrangement joins TRBV30 to TRBJ1-2; D call uncertain. The sequence was obtained from a male donor in good health and CMV-seropositive. DNA for the CDR3: TGTGCCTGGACGGGATGGTACTATGGCTACACCTTC. Translating gives CAWTGWYYGYTF.